The 3 T cell receptor beta chains presented below share a single source sample, sequenced in a study of regulatory T cells in long-lasting Graves disease. In building TCR beta libraries, iRepertoire HTBI primers were used together with Arm-PCR of CDR3 regions. Using its own MiXCR run on the multiplex PCR reads, TCRdb lists one record per CDR3 protein. Of about 530,000 distinct CDR3 sequences listed, about 16% are singletons. The time point is: newly diagnosed GD, antithyroid drugs for less than 3 months. The TCR library was made from RNA extracted from PBMCs. The same sample was also studied in work on T cells in Graves' hyperthyroidism and ophthalmopathy.

Sequenced here: peripheral blood mononuclear cells (PBMCs), sampled at new diagnosis, from a patient treated with antithyroid drugs. These receptors all stem from a woman aged 40-60 years with Graves disease.

This clonotype showed up many times. The rearrangement joins TRBV28 to TRBJ2-1; TRBD2 aligns across 13 bases. The germline gives CDR1 MDHEN, CDR2 SYDVKM. The CDR3 spans 17 residues. The V gene end was trimmed by 3 bases and the J gene end by 1 base; junction bases not matched to a gene: 3. For the CDR3, the DNA is TGTGCCAGCAGTTTGTGGACTAGCGGGGGATCCTACAATGAGCAGTTCTTC. Translated: CASSLWTSGGSYNEQFF.

In its sample, this clonotype was seen many times. V is TRBV5-6 and J is TRBJ1-5, with 9 bases identical to TRBD1. The CDR3 is made up of 15 amino acids. The ends lost 3 bases at V and 5 bases at J; junction bases unmatched: 6. Germline V gene data show CDR1 as SGHDT and CDR2 as YYEEEE. CDR3 in amino acids: CASSSRDRVDQPQHF. For the CDR3, the DNA is TGTGCCAGCAGCTCCCGGGACAGGGTGGATCAGCCCCAGCATTTT.

This clonotype was found many times. J is TRBJ2-3 and V is TRBV11-2; 13 bases are shared with TRBD2. V gave up 0 bases and J gave up 2 bases; unmatched junction bases: 5. This CDR3 comprises 18 residues. The germline CDR1 and CDR2 sequences are SGHAT and FQNNGV. The CDR3 nucleotides are TGTGCCAGCAGCTTAGAGGGGACTAGCGGGAAACACACAGATACGCAGTATTTT. Protein sequence: CASSLEGTSGKHTDTQYF.